These T cell receptor beta chains were read from a single sample in a study of cytomegalovirus exposure and HLA in healthy donors. Clones were read by immunoSEQ multiplex PCR, and TCRdb kept only the in-frame ones, dropping some. This table holds some 180,000 clones, about 81% found once. The sequenced sample was PBMCs. Source of these receptors: a woman in her twenties or thirties in good health and CMV-seronegative. CDR3s include the opening cysteine and the closing phenylalanine or tryptophan. Each record gives: clone size, D gene, J gene, V gene, CDR3 DNA, CDR3 protein. D genes are given only for firm matches. A row's size may be missing; if present it is once, few, many or a size class.

clone_size: .; d_call: TRBD2; j_call: TRBJ2-1; v_call: TRBV6-4; cdr3_nt: TGTGCCAGCAGTGACTCGACTAGCGGGGGGGCCAATGAGCAGTTCTTC; cdr3_aa: CASSDSTSGGANEQFF
clone_size: .; d_call: TRBD2; j_call: TRBJ2-1; v_call: TRBV19; cdr3_nt: TGTGCCAGTAGTCCCTCCCGGACTAGCGGGAGGCAAATCTTC; cdr3_aa: CASSPSRTSGRQIF
clone_size: .; d_call: TRBD2; j_call: TRBJ2-7; v_call: TRBV5-1; cdr3_nt: TGCGCCAGCAGCAAGGGGACTAGCGGGGGAAGCTCCTACGAGCAGTACTTC; cdr3_aa: CASSKGTSGGSSYEQYF
clone_size: .; d_call: .; j_call: TRBJ1-1; v_call: TRBV10-3; cdr3_nt: TGTGCCATCAAGTGGGAGGCGAAGAACACTGAAGCTTTCTTT; cdr3_aa: CAIKWEAKNTEAFF
clone_size: once; d_call: .; j_call: TRBJ1-4; v_call: TRBV28; cdr3_nt: TGTGCCAGCAGTTTAGGAGGGGTCGGTGAAAAACTGTTTTTT; cdr3_aa: CASSLGGVGEKLFF
clone_size: few; d_call: TRBD2; j_call: TRBJ2-5; v_call: TRBV29-1; cdr3_nt: TGCAGCGTTGAAGAAGGACTAGCGGGGTTTGAGACCCAGTACTTC; cdr3_aa: CSVEEGLAGFETQYF
clone_size: .; d_call: TRBD1; j_call: TRBJ1-2; v_call: TRBV5-6; cdr3_nt: TGTGCCAGCAGCTACCAACAGGGGCTAGTCTATGGCTACACCTTC; cdr3_aa: CASSYQQGLVYGYTF
clone_size: .; d_call: TRBD2; j_call: TRBJ2-7; v_call: TRBV5-1; cdr3_nt: TGCGCCAGCAGCTGGGGACTAGCGGGGCGCTCGAGCGAGCAGTACTTC; cdr3_aa: CASSWGLAGRSSEQYF
clone_size: .; d_call: TRBD2; j_call: TRBJ2-1; v_call: TRBV30; cdr3_nt: TGTGCCTGGTACAGTACCGGGACTAGCCTATTAAATGAGCAGTTCTTC; cdr3_aa: CAWYSTGTSLLNEQFF
clone_size: .; d_call: TRBD1; j_call: TRBJ2-7; v_call: TRBV4-2; cdr3_nt: TGTGCCAGCAGCCAACCGGGACAGTCCTACGAGCAGTACTTC; cdr3_aa: CASSQPGQSYEQYF
clone_size: .; d_call: .; j_call: TRBJ2-7; v_call: TRBV6-1; cdr3_nt: TGTGCCACCGGTTCCAACTCCTACGAGCAGTACTTC; cdr3_aa: CATGSNSYEQYF
clone_size: .; d_call: TRBD1; j_call: TRBJ1-1; v_call: TRBV9; cdr3_nt: TGTGCCAGCAGCTCCACTCCGACAGGGGTCACTGAAGCTTTCTTT; cdr3_aa: CASSSTPTGVTEAFF
clone_size: .; d_call: .; j_call: TRBJ2-7; v_call: TRBV5-4; cdr3_nt: TGTGCCAGCAGCACGCTACGCGGGACGGAGGACTACGAGCAGTACTTC; cdr3_aa: CASSTLRGTEDYEQYF
clone_size: once; d_call: .; j_call: TRBJ1-3; v_call: TRBV5-6; cdr3_nt: TGTGCCAGCAGCTTCTTAGTGTTCTCTGGAAACACCATATATTTT; cdr3_aa: CASSFLVFSGNTIYF
clone_size: .; d_call: .; j_call: TRBJ1-5; v_call: TRBV6-1; cdr3_nt: TGTGCCAGCAGTGAAAGGGGGGGCTGGCCCCAGCATTTT; cdr3_aa: CASSERGGWPQHF
clone_size: once; d_call: TRBD1; j_call: TRBJ2-4; v_call: TRBV10-2; cdr3_nt: TGCGCCAGCAGTACTCGGGACAGGGATAACATTCAGTACTTC; cdr3_aa: CASSTRDRDNIQYF
clone_size: few; d_call: .; j_call: TRBJ1-6; v_call: TRBV6-1; cdr3_nt: TGTGCCAGCAGGGTGGCCGGGACAAATAATTCACCCCTCCACTTT; cdr3_aa: CASRVAGTNNSPLHF
clone_size: .; d_call: .; j_call: TRBJ1-2; v_call: TRBV5-6; cdr3_nt: TGTGCCAGCAGCCGTCTCGAGCGGAGAATTAACTATGGCTACACCTTC; cdr3_aa: CASSRLERRINYGYTF
clone_size: .; d_call: TRBD2; j_call: TRBJ2-7; v_call: TRBV14; cdr3_nt: TGTGCCAGCAGCCAAGCCGGTAGGGGACTAGCGCTATACGAGCAGTACTTC; cdr3_aa: CASSQAGRGLALYEQYF
clone_size: .; d_call: .; j_call: TRBJ1-3; v_call: TRBV9; cdr3_nt: TGTGCCAGCAGCGTCCGGGACACGTCAGGAAACACCATATATTTT; cdr3_aa: CASSVRDTSGNTIYF
clone_size: .; d_call: .; j_call: TRBJ2-5; v_call: TRBV19; cdr3_nt: TGTGCCAGTAGTGTCGGGGGGCGTGGGAAGGAGACCCAGTACTTC; cdr3_aa: CASSVGGRGKETQYF
clone_size: .; d_call: .; j_call: TRBJ2-3; v_call: TRBV6-1; cdr3_nt: TGTGCCAGCAGGGACTATCGATTGTCAGATACGCAGTATTTT; cdr3_aa: CASRDYRLSDTQYF
clone_size: .; d_call: .; j_call: TRBJ1-6; v_call: TRBV11-2; cdr3_nt: TGTGCCAGCAGCAGTACTTCTAATTCACCCCTCCACTTT; cdr3_aa: CASSSTSNSPLHF
clone_size: .; d_call: TRBD1; j_call: TRBJ1-1; v_call: TRBV10-2; cdr3_nt: TGCGCCAGCATCCCGTCGGACAGGACAAACACTGAAGCTTTCTTT; cdr3_aa: CASIPSDRTNTEAFF
clone_size: few; d_call: .; j_call: TRBJ1-3; v_call: TRBV6-6; cdr3_nt: TGTGCCAGCACCAAGCTACAGGGCCTCTCTGGAAACACCATATATTTT; cdr3_aa: CASTKLQGLSGNTIYF
clone_size: once; d_call: TRBD2; j_call: TRBJ2-3; v_call: TRBV11-1; cdr3_nt: TGTGCCAGCGCGACTAGCGGCTTCACAGATACGCAGTATTTT; cdr3_aa: CASATSGFTDTQYF
clone_size: once; d_call: .; j_call: TRBJ2-3; v_call: TRBV4-1; cdr3_nt: TGCGCCAGCAGCCATCCACATGGGCAGCCCACAGATACGCAGTATTTT; cdr3_aa: CASSHPHGQPTDTQYF
clone_size: .; d_call: .; j_call: TRBJ1-1; v_call: TRBV28; cdr3_nt: TGTGCCTCCACAGAGAACACTGAAGCTTTCTTT; cdr3_aa: CASTENTEAFF
clone_size: .; d_call: .; j_call: TRBJ2-7; v_call: TRBV7-7; cdr3_nt: TGTGCCAGCAGCGCCGGGTTTTCCTACGAGCAGTACTTC; cdr3_aa: CASSAGFSYEQYF
clone_size: .; d_call: TRBD1; j_call: TRBJ2-7; v_call: TRBV5-1; cdr3_nt: TGCGCCAGCAGCTTTCCCGGGACAGGGGGCCAGCCCTACGAGCAGTACTTC; cdr3_aa: CASSFPGTGGQPYEQYF
clone_size: .; d_call: .; j_call: TRBJ2-3; v_call: TRBV5-4; cdr3_nt: TGTGCGGGACACCCGGTACCCACAGATACGCAGTATTTT; cdr3_aa: CAGHPVPTDTQYF
clone_size: .; d_call: .; j_call: TRBJ1-3; v_call: TRBV5-4; cdr3_nt: TGTGCCAGCAGTCCAACAGGGTCTGGAAACACCATATATTTT; cdr3_aa: CASSPTGSGNTIYF
clone_size: .; d_call: TRBD1; j_call: TRBJ2-5; v_call: TRBV10-1; cdr3_nt: TGCGCCAGCAGTCCCAAAAACAGGGGAGAGACCCAGTACTTC; cdr3_aa: CASSPKNRGETQYF
clone_size: .; d_call: .; j_call: TRBJ2-7; v_call: TRBV18; cdr3_nt: TGTGCCAGCTCACTCAAAGCGGACTACGAGCAGTACTTC; cdr3_aa: CASSLKADYEQYF
clone_size: .; d_call: .; j_call: TRBJ2-1; v_call: TRBV11-2; cdr3_nt: TGTGCCAGCAGCTTACGTCTTGAGCAGTTCTTC; cdr3_aa: CASSLRLEQFF
clone_size: .; d_call: TRBD2; j_call: TRBJ2-3; v_call: TRBV18; cdr3_nt: TGTGCCAGCTCACCACTTAGCGGGAGTACGACAGATACGCAGTATTTT; cdr3_aa: CASSPLSGSTTDTQYF
clone_size: once; d_call: .; j_call: TRBJ1-2; v_call: TRBV6-5; cdr3_nt: TGTGCCAGCAGGAAAGGACAGTCGGCTAACTATGGCTACACCTTC; cdr3_aa: CASRKGQSANYGYTF